This T cell receptor beta chain is from a study of patients and donors after allogeneic stem cell transplantation. The CDR3 is made up of 14 amino acids. The V gene lost 5 bases and the J gene lost 8 bases, with 18 bases spanning the gap. Germline CDR1 and CDR2: MDHEN and SYDVKM. TCRdb independently ran MiXCR on the RT-PCR reads; one entry per CDR3 protein. In the table there are approximately 200,000 distinct CDR3 sequences, approximately 41% of which are singletons. In this sample, this clonotype turned up once. The chain recombines TRBV28 with TRBJ1-2, with unresolved D. The sample consisted of blood, either unsorted or a sorted T cell fraction (not recorded which). The sequence was collected from a human donor who was either an allogeneic HSCT recipient or a stem cell or donor lymphocyte infusion donor (not recorded which). It is not recorded whose cells these are; they may come from a transplant donor. The CDR3 protein is CASSTATGSGGYTF. DNA of the CDR3: TGTGCCAGCAGTACCGCGACGGGGAGTGGCGGCTACACCTTC.